This T cell receptor (beta chain) was found in a study of cytomegalovirus exposure and HLA in healthy donors. Study in general: In a previous analysis, around 120 million unique TCR beta sequences were found from 150 million to 200 million T cells.

The primer mix had 60 Vbeta and 13 Jbeta primers. Assay used: immunoSEQ multiplex PCR; TCRdb lists only in-frame clones, some missing. The sample table sets out 55,000 to 75,000 clones. A word on this clone: Its antigen is not identified.

V was cut by 4 bases and J by 6 bases, with 18 bases left in between. Germline V gene lookup returns CDR1 MGHRA and CDR2 YSYEKL. The CDR3 covers 15 residues. Overall study findings and caveats: In a later analysis, HLA-C alleles had the fewest associated TCRs, DRB1 alleles the most. A later analysis linked about 17,000 TCR beta sequences to HLA alleles at 0.05 false discovery rate.

The sequence came from a woman in her 30s in good health and CMV-seronegative. This rearrangement joins TRBV4-1 to TRBJ1-1; D unresolved. Sequences were obtained from PBMCs. For the CDR3, the DNA is TGCGCCAGCAGCCCCCCAACGGGGTCCCCCTCTGAAGCTTTCTTT. Translating it yields CASSPPTGSPSEAFF.